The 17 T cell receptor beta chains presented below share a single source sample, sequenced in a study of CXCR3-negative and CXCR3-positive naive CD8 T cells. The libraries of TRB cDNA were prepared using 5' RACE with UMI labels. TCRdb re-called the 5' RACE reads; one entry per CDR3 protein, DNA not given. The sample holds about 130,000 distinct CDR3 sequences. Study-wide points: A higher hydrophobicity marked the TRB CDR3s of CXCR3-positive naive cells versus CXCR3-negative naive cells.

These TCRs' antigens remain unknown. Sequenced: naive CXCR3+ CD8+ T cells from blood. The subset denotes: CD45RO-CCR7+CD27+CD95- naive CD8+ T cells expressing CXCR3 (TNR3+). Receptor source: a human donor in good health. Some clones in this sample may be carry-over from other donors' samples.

The CDR3 reads CASSLVRGRGTGELFF. The chain recombines TRBV7-9 with TRBJ2-2; TCRdb reports TRBD2, a call that lacks DNA to check it against. The CDR3 contains 16 residues. Germline V CDR1 and CDR2: SEHNR, FQNEAQ (reference sequence).

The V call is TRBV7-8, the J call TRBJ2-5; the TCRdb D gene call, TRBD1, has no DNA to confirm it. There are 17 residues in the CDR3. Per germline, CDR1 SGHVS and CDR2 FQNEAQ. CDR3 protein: CASSSPLTGQGGETQYF.

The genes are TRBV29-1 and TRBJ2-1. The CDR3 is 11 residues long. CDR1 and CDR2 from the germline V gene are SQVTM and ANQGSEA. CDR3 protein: CSVEVSNEQFF.

CDR3: CASSPSTGSSNQPQHF. The rearrangement joins TRBV7-9 to TRBJ1-5; TCRdb's assignment of TRBD1 cannot be checked, as there is no DNA. Germline-derived CDR1 and CDR2 are SEHNR and FQNEAQ (reference sequence). The CDR3 has 16 residues.

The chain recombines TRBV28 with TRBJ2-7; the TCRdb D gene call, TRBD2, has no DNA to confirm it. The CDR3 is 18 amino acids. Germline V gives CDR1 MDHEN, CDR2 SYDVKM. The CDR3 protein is CASSFATSGIGISYEQYF.

The CDR3 spells CSVVVDPGQGYEQYF. The chain carries TRBV29-1 and TRBJ2-7; no DNA is available, so the TRBD1 call from TCRdb remains unchecked. Per germline, CDR1 SQVTM and CDR2 ANQGSEA. The CDR3 is made up of 15 amino acids.

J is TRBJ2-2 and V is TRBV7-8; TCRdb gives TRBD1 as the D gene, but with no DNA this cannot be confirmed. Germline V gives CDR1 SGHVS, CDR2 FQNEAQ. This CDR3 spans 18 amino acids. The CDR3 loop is CASSGSPYYEHRTGELFF.

The CDR3 is CASTREGGYEQYF. V is TRBV2 and J is TRBJ2-7; TCRdb designates TRBD2, a call that cannot be tested without DNA. CDR1 is SNHLY, CDR2 FYNNEI, per germline. The CDR3 is made up of 13 amino acids.

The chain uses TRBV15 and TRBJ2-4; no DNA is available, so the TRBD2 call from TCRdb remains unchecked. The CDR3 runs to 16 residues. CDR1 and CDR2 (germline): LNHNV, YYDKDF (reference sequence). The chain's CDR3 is CATSTERDLAKNIQYF. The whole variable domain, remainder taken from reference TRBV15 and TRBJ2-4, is DAMVIQNPRYQVTQFGKPVTLSCSQTLNHNVMYWYQQKSSQAPKLLFHYYDKDFNNEADTPDNFQSRRPNTSFCFLDIRSPGLGDTAMYLCATSTERDLAKNIQYFGAGTRLSVL.

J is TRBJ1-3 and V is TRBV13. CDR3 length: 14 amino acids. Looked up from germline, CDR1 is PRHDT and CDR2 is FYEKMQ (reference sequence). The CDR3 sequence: CASSLRSSGNTIYF.

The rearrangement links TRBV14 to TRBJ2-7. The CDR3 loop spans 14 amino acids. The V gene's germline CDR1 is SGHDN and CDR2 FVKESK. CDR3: CASSQDHNFYEQYF.

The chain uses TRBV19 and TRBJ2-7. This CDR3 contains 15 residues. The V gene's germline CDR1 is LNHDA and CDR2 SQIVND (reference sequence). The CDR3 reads CASSIDETAAYEQYF. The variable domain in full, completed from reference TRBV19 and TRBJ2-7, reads DGGITQSPKYLFRKEGQNVTLSCEQNLNHDAMYWYRQDPGQGLRLIYYSQIVNDFQKGDIAEGYSVSREKKESFPLTVTSAQKNPTAFYLCASSIDETAAYEQYFGPGTRLTVT.

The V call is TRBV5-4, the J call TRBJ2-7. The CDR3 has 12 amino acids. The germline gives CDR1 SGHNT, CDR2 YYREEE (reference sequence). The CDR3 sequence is CASSSSPYEQYF.

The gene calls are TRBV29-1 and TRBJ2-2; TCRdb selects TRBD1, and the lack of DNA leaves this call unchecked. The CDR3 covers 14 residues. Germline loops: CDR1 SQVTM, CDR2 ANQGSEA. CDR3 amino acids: CSVEWTRNTGELFF.

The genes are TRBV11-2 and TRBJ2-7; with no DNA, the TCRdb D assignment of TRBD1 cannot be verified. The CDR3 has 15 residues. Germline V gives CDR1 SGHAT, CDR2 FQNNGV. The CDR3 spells CASSFLSGSPNEQYF.

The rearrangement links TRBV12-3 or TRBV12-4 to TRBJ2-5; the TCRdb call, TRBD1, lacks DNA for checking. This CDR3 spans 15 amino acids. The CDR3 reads CASSPGQGFVETQYF.

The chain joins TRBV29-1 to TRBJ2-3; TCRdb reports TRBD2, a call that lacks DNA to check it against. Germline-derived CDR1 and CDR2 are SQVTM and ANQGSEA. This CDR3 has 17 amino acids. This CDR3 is CSVSGTSGPSSTDTQYF.